The following is a T cell receptor (beta chain) sequence with its context. Germline V gene sequence: CDR1 GTSNPN, CDR2 SVGIG (reference sequence). V gave up 1 base and J gave up 0 bases, with 13 bases separating them. This CDR3 region has 15 residues. This specimen belongs to a study of blood T cell repertoires in COVID-19. Study-wide context: The United States, Italy and Spain supplied acute and convalescent COVID-19 samples.

Produced via immunoSEQ multiplex PCR; TCRdb's table is partial and in-frame only. Among fewer than 70,000 clones listed, approximately 82% were seen once. The rearrangement links TRBV30 to TRBJ2-7, with a tentative D call TRBD1 (6 bases). Sequenced material: peripheral blood. This TCR derives from a woman aged 80 or over with acute or convalescent COVID-19. Here the CDR3 reads CAWSGIRQASYEQYF. The DNA for the CDR3 is TGTGCCTGGAGTGGGATTCGACAGGCCTCCTACGAGCAGTACTTC.